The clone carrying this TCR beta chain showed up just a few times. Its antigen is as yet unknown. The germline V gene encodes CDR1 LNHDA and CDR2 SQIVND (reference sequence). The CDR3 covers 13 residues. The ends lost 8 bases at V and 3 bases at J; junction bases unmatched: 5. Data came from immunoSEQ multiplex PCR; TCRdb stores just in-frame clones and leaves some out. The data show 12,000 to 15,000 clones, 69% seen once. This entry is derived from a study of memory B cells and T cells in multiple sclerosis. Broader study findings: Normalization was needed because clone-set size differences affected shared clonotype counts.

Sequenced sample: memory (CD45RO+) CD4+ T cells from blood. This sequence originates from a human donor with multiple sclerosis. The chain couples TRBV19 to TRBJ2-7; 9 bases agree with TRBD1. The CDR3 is CASGQGQGYEQYF. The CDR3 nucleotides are TGTGCCAGTGGACAGGGACAGGGCTACGAGCAGTACTTC.